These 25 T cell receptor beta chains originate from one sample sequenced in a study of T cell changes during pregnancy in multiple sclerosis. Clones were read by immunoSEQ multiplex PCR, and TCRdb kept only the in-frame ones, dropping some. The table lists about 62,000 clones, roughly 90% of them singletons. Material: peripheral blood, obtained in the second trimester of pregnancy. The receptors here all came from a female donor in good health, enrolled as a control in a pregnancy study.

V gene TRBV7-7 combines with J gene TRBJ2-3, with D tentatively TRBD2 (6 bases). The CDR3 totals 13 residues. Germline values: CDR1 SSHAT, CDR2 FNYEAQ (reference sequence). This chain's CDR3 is CASGLSLTDTQYF. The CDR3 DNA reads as TGTGCTAGCGGACTGAGCCTCACAGATACGCAGTATTTT.

CDR3 sequence (DNA): TGTGCCAGCAGCGTAGCGGGACTAGCGGGTCTAACAGATACGCAGTATTTT. Residues: CASSVAGLAGLTDTQYF. The V call is TRBV9, the J call TRBJ2-3, with 12 bases aligning to TRBD2. The CDR3 runs to 17 residues. Germline V CDR1 and CDR2: SGDLS, YYNGEE. With V trimmed by 0 bases and J by 3 bases, 5 bases remained unmatched.

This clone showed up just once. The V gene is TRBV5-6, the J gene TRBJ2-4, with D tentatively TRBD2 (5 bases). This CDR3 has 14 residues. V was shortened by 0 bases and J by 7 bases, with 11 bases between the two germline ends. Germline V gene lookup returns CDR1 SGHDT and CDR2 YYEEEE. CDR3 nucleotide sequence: TGTGCCAGCAGCTTGGACGGCGGCGGGAACATTCAGTACTTC. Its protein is CASSLDGGGNIQYF.

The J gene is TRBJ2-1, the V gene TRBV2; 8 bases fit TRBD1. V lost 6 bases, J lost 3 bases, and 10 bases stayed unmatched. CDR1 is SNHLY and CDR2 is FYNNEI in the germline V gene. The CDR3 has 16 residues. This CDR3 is CASRETGAALYNEQFF. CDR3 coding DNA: TGTGCCAGCAGGGAGACAGGGGCCGCCCTCTACAATGAGCAGTTCTTC.

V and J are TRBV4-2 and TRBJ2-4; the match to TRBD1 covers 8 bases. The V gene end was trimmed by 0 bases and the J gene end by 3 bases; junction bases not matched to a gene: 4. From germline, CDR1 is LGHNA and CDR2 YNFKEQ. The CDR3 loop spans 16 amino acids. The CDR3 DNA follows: TGTGCCAGCAGCCAAGAGGGAACAGGGGGCAAAAACATTCAGTACTTC. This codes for CASSQEGTGGKNIQYF.

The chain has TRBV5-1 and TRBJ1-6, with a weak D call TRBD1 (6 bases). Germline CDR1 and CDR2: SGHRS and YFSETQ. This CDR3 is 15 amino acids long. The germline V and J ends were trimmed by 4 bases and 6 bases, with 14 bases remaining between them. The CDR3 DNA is TGCGCCAGCAGCCCCGCGACAGGACCTAATTCACCCCTCCACTTT. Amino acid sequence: CASSPATGPNSPLHF.

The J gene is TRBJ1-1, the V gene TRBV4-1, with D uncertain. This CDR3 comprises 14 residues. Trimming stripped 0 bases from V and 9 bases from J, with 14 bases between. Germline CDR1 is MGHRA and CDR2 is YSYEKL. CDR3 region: CASSQDRRAVQAFF. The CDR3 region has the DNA TGCGCCAGCAGCCAAGATCGCCGCGCGGTACAAGCTTTCTTT.

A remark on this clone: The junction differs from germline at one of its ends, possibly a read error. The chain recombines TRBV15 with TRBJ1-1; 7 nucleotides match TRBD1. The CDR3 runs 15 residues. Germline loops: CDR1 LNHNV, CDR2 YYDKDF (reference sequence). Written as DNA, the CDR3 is TGTGCCACCAGCCGAGACAGGGTTCTGTACACTGAAGCTTTCTTT. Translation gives CATSRDRVLYTEAFF.

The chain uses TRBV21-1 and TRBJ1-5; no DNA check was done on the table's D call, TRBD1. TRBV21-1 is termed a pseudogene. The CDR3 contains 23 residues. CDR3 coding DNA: TGTGCCAGCAGCACCGAGCCCTCCCGAGGTAGGACAGGGGGCCTAAATAGCAATCAGCCCCAGCATTTT. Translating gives CASSTEPSRGRTGGLNSNQPQHF.

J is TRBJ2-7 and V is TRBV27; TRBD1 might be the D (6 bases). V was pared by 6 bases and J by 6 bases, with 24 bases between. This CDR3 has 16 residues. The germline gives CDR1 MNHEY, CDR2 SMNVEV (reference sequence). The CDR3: CASRRQQGARISEQYF. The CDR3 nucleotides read TGTGCCAGCAGGAGACAACAGGGAGCACGCATCAGCGAGCAGTACTTC.

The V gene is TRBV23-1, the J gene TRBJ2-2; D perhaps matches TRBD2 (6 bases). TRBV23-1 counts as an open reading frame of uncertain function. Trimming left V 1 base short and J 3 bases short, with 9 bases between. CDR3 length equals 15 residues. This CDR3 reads CASSQWGDDTGELFF. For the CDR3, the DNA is TGCGCCAGCAGTCAATGGGGGGACGACACCGGGGAGCTGTTTTTT.

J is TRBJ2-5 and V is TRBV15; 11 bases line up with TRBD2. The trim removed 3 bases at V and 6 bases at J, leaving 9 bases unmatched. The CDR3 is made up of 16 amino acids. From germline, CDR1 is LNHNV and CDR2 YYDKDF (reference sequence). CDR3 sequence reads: CATSSELAGVGKTQYF. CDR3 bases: TGTGCCACCAGCAGTGAACTAGCGGGAGTAGGAAAGACCCAGTACTTC. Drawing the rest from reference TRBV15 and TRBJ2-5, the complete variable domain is DAMVIQNPRYQVTQFGKPVTLSCSQTLNHNVMYWYQQKSSQAPKLLFHYYDKDFNNEADTPDNFQSRRPNTSFCFLDIRSPGLGDTAMYLCATSSELAGVGKTQYFGPGTRLLVL.

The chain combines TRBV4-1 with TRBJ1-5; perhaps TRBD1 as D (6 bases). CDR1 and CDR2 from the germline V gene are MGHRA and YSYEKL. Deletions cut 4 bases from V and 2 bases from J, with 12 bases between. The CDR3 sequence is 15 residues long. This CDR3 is CASSLGTHGNQPQHF. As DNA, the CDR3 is TGCGCCAGCAGCCTGGGGACACATGGCAATCAGCCCCAGCATTTT.

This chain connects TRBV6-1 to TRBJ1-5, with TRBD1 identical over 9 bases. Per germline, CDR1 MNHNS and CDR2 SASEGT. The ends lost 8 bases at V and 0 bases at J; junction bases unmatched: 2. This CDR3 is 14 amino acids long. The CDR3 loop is CASRTGVSNQPQHF. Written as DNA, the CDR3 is TGTGCCAGCCGGACAGGGGTTAGCAATCAGCCCCAGCATTTT.

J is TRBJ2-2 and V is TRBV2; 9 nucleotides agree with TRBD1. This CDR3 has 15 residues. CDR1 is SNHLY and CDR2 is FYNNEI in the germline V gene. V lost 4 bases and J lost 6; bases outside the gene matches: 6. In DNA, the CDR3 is TGTGCCAGCAGTGGGGACAGGGTGAAGTCCGGGGAGCTGTTTTTT. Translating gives CASSGDRVKSGELFF.

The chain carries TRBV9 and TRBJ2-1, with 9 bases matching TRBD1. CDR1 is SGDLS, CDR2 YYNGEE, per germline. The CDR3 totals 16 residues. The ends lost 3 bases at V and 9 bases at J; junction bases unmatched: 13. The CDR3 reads CASSAGTGLPGVEQFF. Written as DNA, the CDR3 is TGTGCCAGCAGCGCCGGGACAGGGCTCCCAGGGGTTGAGCAGTTCTTC. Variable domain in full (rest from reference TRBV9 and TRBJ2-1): DSGVTQTPKHLITATGQRVTLRCSPRSGDLSVYWYQQSLDQGLQFLIQYYNGEERAKGNILERFSAQQFPDLHSELNLSSLELGDSALYFCASSAGTGLPGVEQFFGPGTRLTVL.

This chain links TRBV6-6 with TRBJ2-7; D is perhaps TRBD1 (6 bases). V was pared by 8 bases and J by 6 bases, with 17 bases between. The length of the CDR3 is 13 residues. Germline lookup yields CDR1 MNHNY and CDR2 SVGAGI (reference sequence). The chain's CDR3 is CASVHRDLAEQYF. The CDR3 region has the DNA TGTGCCAGCGTCCACAGGGATCTCGCCGAGCAGTACTTC.

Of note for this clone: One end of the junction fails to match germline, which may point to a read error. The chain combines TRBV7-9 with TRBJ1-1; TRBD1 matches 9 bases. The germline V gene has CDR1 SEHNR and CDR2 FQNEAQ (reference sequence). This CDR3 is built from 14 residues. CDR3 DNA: TGTGCCAGCACCTTACAGGGGGCGGACACTGAAGCTTTCTTT. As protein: CASTLQGADTEAFF.

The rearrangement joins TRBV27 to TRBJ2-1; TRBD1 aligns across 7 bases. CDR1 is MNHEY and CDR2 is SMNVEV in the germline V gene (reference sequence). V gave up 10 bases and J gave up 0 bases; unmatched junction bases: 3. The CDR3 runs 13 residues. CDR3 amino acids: CATRDSSYNEQFF. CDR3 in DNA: TGTGCCACACGGGACAGCTCCTACAATGAGCAGTTCTTC.

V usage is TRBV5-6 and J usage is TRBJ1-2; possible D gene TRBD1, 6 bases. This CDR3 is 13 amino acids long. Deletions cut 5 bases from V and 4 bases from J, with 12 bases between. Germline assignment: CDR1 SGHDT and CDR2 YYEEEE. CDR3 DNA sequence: TGTGCCAGCAGTTTTGGACAGTTCTATGGCTACACCTTC. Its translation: CASSFGQFYGYTF.

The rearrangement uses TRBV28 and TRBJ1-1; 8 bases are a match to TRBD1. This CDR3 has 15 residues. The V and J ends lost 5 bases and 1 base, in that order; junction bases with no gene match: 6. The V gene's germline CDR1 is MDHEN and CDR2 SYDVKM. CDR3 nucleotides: TGTGCCAGCAGTCCAACAACAGGGGGGAACACTGAAGCTTTCTTT. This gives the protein CASSPTTGGNTEAFF.

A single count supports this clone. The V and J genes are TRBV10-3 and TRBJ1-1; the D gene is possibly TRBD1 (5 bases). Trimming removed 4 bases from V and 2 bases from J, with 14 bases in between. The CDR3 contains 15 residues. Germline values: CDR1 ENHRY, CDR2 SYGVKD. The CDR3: CAISAGGGTNTEAFF. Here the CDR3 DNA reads TGTGCCATCAGTGCTGGGGGGGGAACTAACACTGAAGCTTTCTTT.

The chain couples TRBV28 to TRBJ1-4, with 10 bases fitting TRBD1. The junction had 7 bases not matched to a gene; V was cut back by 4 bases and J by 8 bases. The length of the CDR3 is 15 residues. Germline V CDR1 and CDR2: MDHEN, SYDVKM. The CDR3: CASSSWTGGNEKLFF. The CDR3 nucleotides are TGTGCCAGCAGTTCCTGGACAGGGGGAAACGAAAAACTGTTTTTT.

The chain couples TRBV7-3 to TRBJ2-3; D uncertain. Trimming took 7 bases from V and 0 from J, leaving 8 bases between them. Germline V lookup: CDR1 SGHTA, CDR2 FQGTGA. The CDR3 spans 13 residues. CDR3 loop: CASTTGSTDTQYF. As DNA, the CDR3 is TGTGCCAGCACTACCGGGAGCACAGATACGCAGTATTTT.

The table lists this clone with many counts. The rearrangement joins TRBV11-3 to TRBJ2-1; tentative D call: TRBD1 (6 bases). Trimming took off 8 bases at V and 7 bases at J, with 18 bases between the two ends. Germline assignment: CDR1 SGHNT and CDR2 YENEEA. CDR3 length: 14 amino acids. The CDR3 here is CASSKQGYQNEQFF. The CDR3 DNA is TGTGCCAGCTCGAAGCAGGGGTATCAAAATGAGCAGTTCTTC.